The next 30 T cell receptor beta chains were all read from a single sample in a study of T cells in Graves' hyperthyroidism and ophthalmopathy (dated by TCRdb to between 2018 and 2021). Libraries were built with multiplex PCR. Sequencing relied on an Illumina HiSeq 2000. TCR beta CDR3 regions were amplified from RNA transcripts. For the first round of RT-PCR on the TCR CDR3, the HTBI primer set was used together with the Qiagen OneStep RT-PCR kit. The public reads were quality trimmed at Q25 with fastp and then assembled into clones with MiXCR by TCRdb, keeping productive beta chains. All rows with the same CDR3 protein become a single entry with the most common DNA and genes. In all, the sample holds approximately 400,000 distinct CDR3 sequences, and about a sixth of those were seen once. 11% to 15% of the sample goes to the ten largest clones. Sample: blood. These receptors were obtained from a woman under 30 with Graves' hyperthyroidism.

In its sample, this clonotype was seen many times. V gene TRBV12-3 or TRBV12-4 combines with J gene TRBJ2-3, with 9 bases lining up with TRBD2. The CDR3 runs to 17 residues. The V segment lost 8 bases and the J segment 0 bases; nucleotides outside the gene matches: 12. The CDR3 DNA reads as TGTGCCAGCGTGACTAGCGGAAGACACCCTAGCACAGATACGCAGTATTTT. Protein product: CASVTSGRHPSTDTQYF.

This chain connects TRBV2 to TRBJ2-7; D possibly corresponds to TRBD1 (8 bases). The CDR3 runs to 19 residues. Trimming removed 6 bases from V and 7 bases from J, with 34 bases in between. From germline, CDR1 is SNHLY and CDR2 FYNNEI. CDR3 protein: CASSYRGSALVRESREQYF. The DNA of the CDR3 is TGTGCCAGCAGCTACAGGGGGTCGGCTCTGGTGCGGGAGTCGAGGGAGCAGTACTTC.

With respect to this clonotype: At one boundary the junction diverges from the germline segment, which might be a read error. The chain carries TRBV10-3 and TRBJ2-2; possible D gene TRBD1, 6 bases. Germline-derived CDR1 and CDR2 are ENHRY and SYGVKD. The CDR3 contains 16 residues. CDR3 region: CAISELQGISTGELCF. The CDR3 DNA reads TGTGCCATCAGTGAGTTACAGGGCATAAGCACCGGGGAGCTGTGTTTT.

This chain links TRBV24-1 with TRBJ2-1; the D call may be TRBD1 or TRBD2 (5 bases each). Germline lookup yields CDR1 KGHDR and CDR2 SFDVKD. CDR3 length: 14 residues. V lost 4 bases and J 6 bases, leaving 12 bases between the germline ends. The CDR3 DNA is TGTGCCACCAGTGACCGGGACCGCACCAATGAGCAGTTCTTC. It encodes CATSDRDRTNEQFF.

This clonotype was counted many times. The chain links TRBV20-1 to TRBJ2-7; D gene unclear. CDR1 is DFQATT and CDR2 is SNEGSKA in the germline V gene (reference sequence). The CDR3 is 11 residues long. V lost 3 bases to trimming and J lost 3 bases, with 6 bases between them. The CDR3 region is CSASIDYEQYF. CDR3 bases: TGCAGTGCTAGTATCGACTACGAGCAGTACTTC.

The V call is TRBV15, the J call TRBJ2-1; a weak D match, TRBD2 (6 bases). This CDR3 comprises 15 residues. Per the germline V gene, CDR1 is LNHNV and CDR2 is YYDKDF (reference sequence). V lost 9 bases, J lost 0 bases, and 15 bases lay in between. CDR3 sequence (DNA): TGTGCCACAGATAAAGGGAGGAGCTCCTACAATGAGCAGTTCTTC. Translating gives CATDKGRSSYNEQFF.

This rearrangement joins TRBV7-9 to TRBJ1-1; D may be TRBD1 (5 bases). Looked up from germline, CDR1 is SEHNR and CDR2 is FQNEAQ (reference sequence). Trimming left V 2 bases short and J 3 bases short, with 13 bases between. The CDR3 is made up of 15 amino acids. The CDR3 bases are TGTGCCAGCAGCTTAATGGAGGGGTCGGACACTGAAGCTTTCTTT. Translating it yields CASSLMEGSDTEAFF.

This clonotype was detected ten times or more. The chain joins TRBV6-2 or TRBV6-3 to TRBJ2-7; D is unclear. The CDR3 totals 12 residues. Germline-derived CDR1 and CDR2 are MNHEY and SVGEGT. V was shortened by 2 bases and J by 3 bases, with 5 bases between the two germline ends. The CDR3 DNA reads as TGTGCCAGCAGTTACCGGATCTACGAGCAGTACTTC. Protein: CASSYRIYEQYF.

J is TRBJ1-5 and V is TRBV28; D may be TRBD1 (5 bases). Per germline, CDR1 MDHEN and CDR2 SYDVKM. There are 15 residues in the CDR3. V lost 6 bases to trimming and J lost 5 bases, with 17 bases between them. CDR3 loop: CASSQVRDEDQPQHF. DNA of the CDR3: TGTGCCAGCAGCCAAGTAAGGGACGAGGATCAGCCCCAGCATTTT. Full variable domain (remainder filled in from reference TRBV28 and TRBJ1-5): DVKVTQSSRYLVKRTGEKVFLECVQDMDHENMFWYRQDPGLGLRLIYFSYDVKMKEKGDIPEGYSVSREKKERFSLILESASTNQTSMYLCASSQVRDEDQPQHFGDGTRLSIL.

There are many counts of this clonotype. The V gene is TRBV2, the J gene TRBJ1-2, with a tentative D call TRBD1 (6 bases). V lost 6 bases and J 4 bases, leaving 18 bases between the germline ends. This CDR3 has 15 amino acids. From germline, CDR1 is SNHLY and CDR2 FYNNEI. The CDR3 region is CASRDLTGVLYGYTF. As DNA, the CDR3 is TGTGCCAGCAGGGACCTGACAGGAGTGCTCTATGGCTACACCTTC. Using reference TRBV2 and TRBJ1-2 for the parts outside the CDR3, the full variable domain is EPEVTQTPSHQVTQMGQEVILRCVPISNHLYFYWYRQILGQKVEFLVSFYNNEISEKSEIFDDQFSVERPDGSNFTLKIRSTKLEDSAMYFCASRDLTGVLYGYTFGSGTRLTVV.

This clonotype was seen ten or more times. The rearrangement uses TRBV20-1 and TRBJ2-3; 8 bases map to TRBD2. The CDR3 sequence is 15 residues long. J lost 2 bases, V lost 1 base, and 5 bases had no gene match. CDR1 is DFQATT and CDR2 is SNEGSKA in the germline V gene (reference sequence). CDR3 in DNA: TGCAGTGCTAGAGTACTAGCGGTAAACACAGATACGCAGTATTTT. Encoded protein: CSARVLAVNTDTQYF.

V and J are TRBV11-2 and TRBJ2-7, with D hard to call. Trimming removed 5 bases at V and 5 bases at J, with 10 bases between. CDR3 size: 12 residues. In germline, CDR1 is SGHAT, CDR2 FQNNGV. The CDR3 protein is CASSPRSNEQYF. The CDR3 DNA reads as TGTGCCAGCAGCCCGAGGAGCAACGAGCAGTACTTC.

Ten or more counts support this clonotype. In DNA form, the CDR3 reads TGTGCCAGCAGCTTAGGACGGCTGAACACTGAAGCTTTCTTT. Translation gives CASSLGRLNTEAFF. The gene calls are TRBV7-9 and TRBJ1-1, with no clear D. Germline V gene lookup returns CDR1 SEHNR and CDR2 FQNEAQ (reference sequence). The CDR3 extends over 14 amino acids. Trimming left V 1 base short and J 0 bases short, with 6 bases between.

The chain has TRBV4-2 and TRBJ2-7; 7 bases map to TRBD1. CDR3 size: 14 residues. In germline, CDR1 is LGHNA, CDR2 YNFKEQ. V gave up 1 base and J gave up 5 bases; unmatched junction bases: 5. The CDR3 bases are TGTGCCAGCAGCCAAGGGGGACAGAACCACGAGCAGTACTTC. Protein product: CASSQGGQNHEQYF.

CDR3 sequence: CSARDPPPGTGELFF. The CDR3 nucleotides are TGCAGTGCTAGAGACCCTCCCCCAGGGACCGGGGAGCTGTTTTTT. The chain carries TRBV20-1 and TRBJ2-2, with TRBD1 as a possible D gene (5 bases). The CDR3 is 15 residues long. The germline gives CDR1 DFQATT, CDR2 SNEGSKA (reference sequence). The V end lost 0 bases, the J end lost 5 bases, and 13 bases lay between the germline ends.

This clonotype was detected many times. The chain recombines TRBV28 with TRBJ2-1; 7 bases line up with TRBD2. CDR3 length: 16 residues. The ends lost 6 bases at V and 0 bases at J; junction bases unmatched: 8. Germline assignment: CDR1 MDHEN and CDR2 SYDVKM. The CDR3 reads CASSRSSGFSYNEQFF. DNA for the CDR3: TGTGCCAGCAGCCGTTCTAGCGGCTTCTCCTACAATGAGCAGTTCTTC.

This CDR3 reads CASKPGQNVNTEAFF. CDR3 nucleotide sequence: TGTGCCAGCAAACCGGGACAAAATGTGAACACTGAAGCTTTCTTT. J is TRBJ1-1 and V is TRBV6-2 or TRBV6-3; D is perhaps TRBD1 (6 bases). V lost 7 bases and J lost 0, with 15 bases in between. The CDR3 contains 15 residues. Per germline, CDR1 MNHEY and CDR2 SVGEGT.

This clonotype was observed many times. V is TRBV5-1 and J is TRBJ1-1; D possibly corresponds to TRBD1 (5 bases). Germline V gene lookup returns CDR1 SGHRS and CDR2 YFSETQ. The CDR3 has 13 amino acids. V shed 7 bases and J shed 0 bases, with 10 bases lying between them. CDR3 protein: CASVGRLNTEAFF. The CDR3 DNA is TGCGCCAGCGTGGGACGGTTGAACACTGAAGCTTTCTTT. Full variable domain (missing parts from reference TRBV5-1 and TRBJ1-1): KAGVTQTPRYLIKTRGQQVTLSCSPISGHRSVSWYQQTPGQGLQFLFEYFSETQRNKGNFPGRFSGRQFSNSRSEMNVSTLELGDSALYLCASVGRLNTEAFFGQGTRLTVV.

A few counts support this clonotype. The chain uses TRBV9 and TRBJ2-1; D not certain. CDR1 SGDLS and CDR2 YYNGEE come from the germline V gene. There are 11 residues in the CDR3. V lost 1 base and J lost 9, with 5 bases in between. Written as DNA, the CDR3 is TGTGCCAGCAGCGTATCGGCTGAGCAGTTCTTC. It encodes CASSVSAEQFF.

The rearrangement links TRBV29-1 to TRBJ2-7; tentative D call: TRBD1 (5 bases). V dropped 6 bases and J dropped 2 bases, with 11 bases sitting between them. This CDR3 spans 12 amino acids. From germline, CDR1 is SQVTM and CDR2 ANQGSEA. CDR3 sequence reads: CSVGLGPYEQYF. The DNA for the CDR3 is TGCAGCGTGGGGCTGGGGCCCTACGAGCAGTACTTC.

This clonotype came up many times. The CDR3 DNA reads TGTGCCAGCATGCCAGGGACGTACAGCTCCTACGAGCAGTACTTC. Translated, it gives CASMPGTYSSYEQYF. This rearrangement joins TRBV6-1 to TRBJ2-7; TRBD1 or TRBD2 may be the D gene (5 bases each). Germline lookup yields CDR1 MNHNS and CDR2 SASEGT. Trimming took 7 bases from V and 0 from J, leaving 16 bases between them. The CDR3 loop spans 15 amino acids.

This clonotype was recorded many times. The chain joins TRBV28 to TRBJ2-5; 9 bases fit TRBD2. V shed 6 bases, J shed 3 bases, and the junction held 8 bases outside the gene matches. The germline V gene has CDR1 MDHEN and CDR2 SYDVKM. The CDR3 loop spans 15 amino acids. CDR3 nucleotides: TGTGCCAGCAGCTCTAGCGGGACGGGAAAAGAGACCCAGTACTTC. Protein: CASSSSGTGKETQYF.

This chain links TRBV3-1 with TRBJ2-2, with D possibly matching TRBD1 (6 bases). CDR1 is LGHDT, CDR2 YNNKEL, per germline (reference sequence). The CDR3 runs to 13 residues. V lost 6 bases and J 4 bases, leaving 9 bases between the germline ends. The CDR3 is CASRLRGTGELFF. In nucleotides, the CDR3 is TGTGCCAGCAGACTCAGGGGCACCGGGGAGCTGTTTTTT.

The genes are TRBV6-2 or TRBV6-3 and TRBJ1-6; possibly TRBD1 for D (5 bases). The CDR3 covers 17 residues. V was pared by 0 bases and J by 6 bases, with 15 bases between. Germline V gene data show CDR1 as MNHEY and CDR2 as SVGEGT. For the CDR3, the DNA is TGTGCCAGCAGTTACTCGACGGTTTGGCAGGGTAATTCACCCCTCCACTTT. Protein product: CASSYSTVWQGNSPLHF.

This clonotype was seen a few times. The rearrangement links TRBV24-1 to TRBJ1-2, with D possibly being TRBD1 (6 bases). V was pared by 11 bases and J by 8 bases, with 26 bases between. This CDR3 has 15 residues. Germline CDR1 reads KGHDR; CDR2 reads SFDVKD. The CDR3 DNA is TGTGCCATTTCAAAAGAGGGGGAAGGCAACGGGGGCTACACCTTC. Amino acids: CAISKEGEGNGGYTF.

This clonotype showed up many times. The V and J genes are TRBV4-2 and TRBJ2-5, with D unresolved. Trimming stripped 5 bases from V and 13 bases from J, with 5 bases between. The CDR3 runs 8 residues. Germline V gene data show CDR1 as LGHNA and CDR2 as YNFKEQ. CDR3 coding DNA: TGTGCCAGCAGCAAACGGTACTTC. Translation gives CASSKRYF.

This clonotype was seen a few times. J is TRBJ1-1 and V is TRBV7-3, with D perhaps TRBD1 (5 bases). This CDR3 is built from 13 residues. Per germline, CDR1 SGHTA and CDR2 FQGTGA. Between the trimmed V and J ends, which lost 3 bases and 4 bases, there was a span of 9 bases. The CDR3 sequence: CASSFGGATEAFF. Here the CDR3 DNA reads TGTGCCAGCAGCTTTGGAGGGGCCACTGAAGCTTTCTTT.

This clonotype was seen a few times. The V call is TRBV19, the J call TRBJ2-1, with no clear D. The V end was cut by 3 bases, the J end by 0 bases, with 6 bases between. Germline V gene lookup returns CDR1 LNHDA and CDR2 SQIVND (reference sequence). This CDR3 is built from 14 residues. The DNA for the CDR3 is TGTGCCAGTAGTATGGACGGCTCCTACAATGAGCAGTTCTTC. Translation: CASSMDGSYNEQFF.

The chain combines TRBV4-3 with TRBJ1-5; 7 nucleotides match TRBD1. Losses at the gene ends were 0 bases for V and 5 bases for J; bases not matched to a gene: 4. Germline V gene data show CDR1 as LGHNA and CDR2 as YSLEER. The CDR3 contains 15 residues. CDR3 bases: TGCGCCAGCAGCCAAGATGACAGGGAGGATCAGCCCCAGCATTTT. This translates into CASSQDDREDQPQHF.

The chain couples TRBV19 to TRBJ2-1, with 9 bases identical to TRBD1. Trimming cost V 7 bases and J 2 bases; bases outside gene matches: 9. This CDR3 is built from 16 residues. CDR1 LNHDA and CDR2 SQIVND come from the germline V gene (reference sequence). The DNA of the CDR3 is TGTGCCAGTACCCCGGGACAGGGAAGGACCTACAATGAGCAGTTCTTC. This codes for CASTPGQGRTYNEQFF.